The 15 T cell receptor beta chains presented below share a single source sample, sequenced in a study of cytomegalovirus exposure and HLA in healthy donors. Primers for the PCR totalled 60 Vbeta and 13 Jbeta. The repertoire was sequenced with immunoSEQ multiplex PCR; TCRdb's copy has only in-frame clones and lacks some. The sample spans under 200,000 clones; the ten largest clones claim roughly 6.7%. Specimen: PBMCs. The receptors were sampled from a man aged 25 to 40 in good health and CMV-seronegative.

The chain recombines TRBV18 with TRBJ1-1, with 9 bases aligning to TRBD1. The junction had 3 bases not matched to a gene; V was cut back by 3 bases and J by 4 bases. The germline gives CDR1 KGHSH, CDR2 LQKENI. The CDR3 contains 14 residues. The DNA of the CDR3 is TGTGCCAGCTCACCGGGACAGGGCTCCACTGAAGCTTTCTTT. Protein sequence: CASSPGQGSTEAFF.

The gene calls are TRBV6-5 and TRBJ1-4; D perhaps matches TRBD1 (6 bases). Trimming shortened V by 0 bases and J by 6 bases, and 11 bases separated the two germline ends. The CDR3 has 15 amino acids. Per germline, CDR1 MNHEY and CDR2 SVGAGI. For the CDR3, the DNA is TGTGCCAGCAGTTACTCTTCAGGGGAGTATGAAAAACTGTTTTTT. Translated, it gives CASSYSSGEYEKLFF.

This chain links TRBV30 with TRBJ2-7; no reliable D call. This CDR3 spans 13 amino acids. The germline V and J ends were trimmed by 2 bases and 3 bases, with 11 bases remaining between them. Per germline, CDR1 GTSNPN and CDR2 SVGIG (reference sequence). CDR3 in amino acids: CAWSPLLDYEQYF. CDR3 nucleotide sequence: TGTGCCTGGAGTCCCTTACTCGACTACGAGCAGTACTTC. Variable domain in full (rest from reference TRBV30 and TRBJ2-7): SQTIHQWPATLVQPVGSPLSLECTVEGTSNPNLYWYRQAAGRGLQLLFYSVGIGQISSEVPQNLSASRPQDRQFILSSKKLLLSDSGFYLCAWSPLLDYEQYFGPGTRLTVT.

The chain is built from TRBV9 and TRBJ2-1; D ambiguous. With 0 bases removed from V and 15 bases from J, the gap between germline ends came to 16 bases. CDR1 SGDLS and CDR2 YYNGEE come from the germline V gene. CDR3 size: 13 residues. CDR3 region: CASSVGASQRMFF. DNA of the CDR3: TGTGCCAGCAGCGTAGGAGCAAGCCAACGAATGTTCTTC.

The chain uses TRBV19 and TRBJ1-5, with TRBD1 matching 8 bases. Germline V gene sequence: CDR1 LNHDA, CDR2 SQIVND (reference sequence). The CDR3 spans 16 residues. The ends lost 5 bases at V and 2 bases at J; junction bases unmatched: 8. In DNA, the CDR3 is TGTGCCAGTAGTGTACAACAGGGGGTTGGCAATCAGCCCCAGCATTTT. Protein: CASSVQQGVGNQPQHF.

This chain uses TRBV2 with TRBJ1-5; no clear D gene. The CDR3 length is 14 residues. The germline gives CDR1 SNHLY, CDR2 FYNNEI. The V end was cut by 2 bases, the J end by 0 bases, with 5 bases between. The CDR3 DNA is TGTGCCAGCAGTGAACGGGATAGCAATCAGCCCCAGCATTTT. Translated: CASSERDSNQPQHF.

This chain uses TRBV10-3 with TRBJ2-7, with D possibly matching TRBD2 (5 bases). The CDR3 runs 13 residues. Germline loops: CDR1 ENHRY, CDR2 SYGVKD. V was pared by 0 bases and J by 5 bases, with 8 bases between. The CDR3 loop reads CAISESFGNEQYF. In nucleotides, the CDR3 is TGTGCCATCAGTGAGTCGTTCGGGAACGAGCAGTACTTC.

The rearrangement links TRBV5-1 to TRBJ1-1; D is undetermined. V dropped 2 bases and J dropped 4 bases, with 15 bases sitting between them. CDR3 length: 15 residues. Germline V CDR1 and CDR2: SGHRS, YFSETQ. CDR3 in DNA: TGCGCCAGCAGCTTACCGGGTTCCGAGGGCACTGAAGCTTTCTTT. Its protein is CASSLPGSEGTEAFF. Full variable domain (outside the CDR3, taken from reference TRBV5-1 and TRBJ1-1): KAGVTQTPRYLIKTRGQQVTLSCSPISGHRSVSWYQQTPGQGLQFLFEYFSETQRNKGNFPGRFSGRQFSNSRSEMNVSTLELGDSALYLCASSLPGSEGTEAFFGQGTRLTVV.

The chain links TRBV5-1 to TRBJ2-5, with 10 bases matching TRBD1. The CDR3 consists of 16 residues. Germline V gene data show CDR1 as SGHRS and CDR2 as YFSETQ. After removal of 5 bases from V and 5 bases from J, the junction contained 12 bases not matched to a gene. The CDR3, as DNA: TGCGCCAGCAGGATGAGCGACAGGGGGCGCGGGGAGACCCAGTACTTC. It translates to CASRMSDRGRGETQYF.

The gene calls are TRBV6-5 and TRBJ2-1, with TRBD1 as a possible D gene (5 bases). Trimming stripped 2 bases from V and 4 bases from J, with 12 bases between. The CDR3 extends over 15 amino acids. Per germline, CDR1 MNHEY and CDR2 SVGAGI. CDR3 residues: CASSYMAGPYNEQFF. The CDR3 DNA reads as TGTGCCAGCAGTTACATGGCAGGGCCATACAATGAGCAGTTCTTC.

This rearrangement joins TRBV29-1 to TRBJ2-3, with TRBD2 as a possible D gene (6 bases). Germline V gene lookup returns CDR1 SQVTM and CDR2 ANQGSEA. The CDR3 is 14 residues long. The ends were cut back, 7 bases at V and 2 bases at J, with 16 bases in the middle. CDR3 bases: TGCAGCGCTCCGGAGGGCCCTAACACAGATACGCAGTATTTT. It yields the protein CSAPEGPNTDTQYF.

This chain links TRBV27 with TRBJ1-2; D remains ambiguous. CDR3 size: 16 residues. From germline, CDR1 is MNHEY and CDR2 SMNVEV (reference sequence). Trimming took off 6 bases at V and 3 bases at J, with 20 bases between the two ends. The CDR3 DNA follows: TGTGCCAGCAGCTCCGAGGGAAGGGCGGTAGACTATGGCTACACCTTC. This encodes CASSSEGRAVDYGYTF.

CDR3 coding DNA: TGTGCCAGCAGCCCCAGGACAGGGGAGGCCGGGGAGCTGTTTTTT. Translating it yields CASSPRTGEAGELFF. The chain links TRBV7-9 to TRBJ2-2; 9 positions agree with TRBD1. This CDR3 has 15 residues. With 5 bases clipped from V and 6 bases from J, the junction kept 7 bases outside the gene matches. The germline V gene has CDR1 SEHNR and CDR2 FQNEAQ (reference sequence).

The chain carries TRBV6-1 and TRBJ1-1; 9 nucleotides align to TRBD1. Germline V gene sequence: CDR1 MNHNS, CDR2 SASEGT. CDR3 length: 13 amino acids. J gave up 5 bases and V 7 bases, and 5 bases lay outside the gene matches. The CDR3 bases are TGTGCCAGCACCCTCGGGACAGGGACTGAAGCTTTCTTT. It is translated as CASTLGTGTEAFF.

This chain joins TRBV19 and TRBJ2-7, with D unclear. CDR1 is LNHDA, CDR2 SQIVND, per germline (reference sequence). The V end was cut by 3 bases, the J end by 2 bases, with 2 bases between. This CDR3 comprises 11 residues. This CDR3 is CASSIAYEQYF. Here the CDR3 DNA reads TGTGCCAGTAGTATCGCCTACGAGCAGTACTTC.